The subject of this entry is one T cell receptor beta chain. Its antigen remains unidentified. The CDR3 is made up of 15 amino acids. V was pared by 0 bases and J by 5 bases, with 9 bases between. The germline gives CDR1 SGHRS, CDR2 YFSETQ. This sample was taken from a study of cytomegalovirus exposure and HLA in healthy donors. Study results and limitations: In an earlier analysis, most TCR beta V segments were productive about 87% or about 30% of the time.

PCR was performed using 60 Vbeta and 13 Jbeta primers. Assay used: immunoSEQ multiplex PCR; TCRdb lists only in-frame clones, some missing. The sample has 90,000 to 100,000 clones, about 70% seen once. The TCR comes from a female donor in good health and CMV-seronegative. Sequencing was done on a sample of PBMCs. V and J are TRBV5-1 and TRBJ1-6, with D possibly being TRBD1 (5 bases). The CDR3 loop is CASSLGSGNNSPLHF. For the CDR3, the DNA is TGCGCCAGCAGCTTGGGGTCAGGGAATAATTCACCCCTCCACTTT.